This T cell receptor (beta chain) was recorded in a study of T cell responses to AZD1222 COVID-19 vaccine. Study conclusions and caveats: It was only after the peak T cell response that any repertoires were sampled.

Investigators merged groups given second doses at roughly 4 or roughly 12 weeks. Sequencing was performed with immunoSEQ multiplex PCR; in TCRdb, only in-frame clones are kept and a portion is missing. Here the sample spans around 270,000 clones, around 93% being singletons. The length of the CDR3 is 14 residues. The J segment lost 3 bases and the V segment lost 5 bases, leaving 6 bases of the junction unmatched. The germline V gene encodes CDR1 SEHNR and CDR2 FQNEAQ (reference sequence). In the case of this clone: The antigen remains undetermined.

The sample consisted of peripheral blood, taken 28 days after the second AZD1222 dose. The clonotype originates from an adult who received the AZD1222 COVID-19 vaccine. This sequence joins TRBV7-9 and TRBJ2-7; 8 nucleotides agree with TRBD1. DNA for the CDR3: TGTGCCAGCAGCCCACGGGACAGGCACTACGAGCAGTACTTC. Translation gives CASSPRDRHYEQYF.